Detailed here is one T cell receptor beta chain. Its antigen remains unidentified. This entry comes from a study of cytomegalovirus exposure and HLA in healthy donors. Study-wide points: The study carried out a later analysis of TCR beta sequences. It associated some 17,000 of them with specific HLA alleles at a false discovery rate of 0.05. Clonal expansion was found to be greater in HLA-associated TCR beta chains than in equally common others in a later analysis. Being indistinguishable, some V segments were excluded, TRBV6-2 and TRBV6-3 among them. TCR beta sequences reportedly predicted most subjects' HLA-A and HLA-B alleles accurately.

Amplification used 60 Vbeta primers and 13 Jbeta primers. Libraries were prepared by immunoSEQ multiplex PCR; TCRdb keeps only in-frame clonotypes and omits some of them. Among about 190,000 clones listed, around 79% were seen once. V shed 2 bases and J 3 bases; nucleotides not matched to a gene: 12. CDR1 is MNHEY, CDR2 SMNVEV, per germline (reference sequence). The CDR3 extends over 19 amino acids. Sequencing was performed on PBMCs. The rearrangement links TRBV27 to TRBJ2-7, with 14 bases that match TRBD2. The receptor comes from a woman between 45 and 65 years old in good health and CMV-seronegative. The DNA for the CDR3 is TGTGCCAGCAGTTTACGTCTTCCGGGACTAGCGGGAGATAACTACGAGCAGTACTTC. Translated, it gives CASSLRLPGLAGDNYEQYF.